A selection of T cell receptor beta chains follows, all from one sample in a study of memory CD8 T cells in hepatitis C reinfection. The method was immunoSEQ multiplex PCR; TCRdb's version includes in-frame clones alone and lacks a portion of them. This sample has approximately 49,000 clones; roughly nine tenths occur once, and the top ten carry roughly 0.7%. The source material was naive CD8+ T cells sorted from blood. The receptors were sampled from a young man with hepatitis C virus infection. The CDR3 runs from the conserved cysteine through the conserved F or W. The D gene is left open where the match is weak. Not every row has a clone size; where given, it reads once, few, many or a size class.

clone_size,v_call,d_call,j_call,cdr3_aa,cdr3_nt
.,TRBV7-9,.,TRBJ2-5,CASSPVVEWVAQYF,TGTGCCAGCAGCCCAGTAGTGGAGTGGGTCGCCCAGTACTTC
few,TRBV7-9,TRBD1,TRBJ2-7,CASSQTGNYEQYF,TGTGCCAGCAGCCAGACAGGGAACTACGAGCAGTACTTC
once,TRBV28,.,TRBJ1-5,CASSRAGGQPQHF,TGTGCCAGCAGTAGAGCGGGCGGTCAGCCCCAGCATTTT
.,TRBV6-1,.,TRBJ1-1,CASSSQEGTEAFF,TGTGCCAGCAGTTCTCAGGAGGGCACTGAAGCTTTCTTT
.,TRBV4-1,TRBD1,TRBJ2-5,CASSQTGLEETQYF,TGCGCCAGCAGCCAGACAGGGTTGGAAGAGACCCAGTACTTC
.,TRBV27,TRBD2,TRBJ2-7,CASSLRAGVYEQYF,TGTGCCAGCAGTTTAAGAGCGGGAGTGTACGAGCAGTACTTC
.,TRBV5-1,.,TRBJ2-7,CASSLASGLLYEQYF,TGCGCCAGCAGCTTGGCGTCAGGCCTGTTATACGAGCAGTACTTC
.,TRBV2,.,TRBJ2-3,CASTPAQGYTDTQYF,TGTGCCAGCACCCCCGCACAGGGCTACACAGATACGCAGTATTTT
.,TRBV19,TRBD2,TRBJ2-7,CASSAGLAGGLPYEQYF,TGTGCCAGTAGTGCCGGACTAGCGGGAGGTCTCCCCTACGAGCAGTACTTC
.,TRBV7-9,.,TRBJ2-7,CASSLEGHEQYF,TGTGCCAGCAGCTTGGAGGGGCACGAGCAGTACTTC
.,TRBV19,.,TRBJ1-5,CASAPSAGRSNQPQHF,TGTGCCAGTGCCCCATCGGCAGGGAGGAGCAATCAGCCCCAGCATTTT
.,TRBV7-3,TRBD2,TRBJ2-1,CASSSGGPNEQFF,TGTGCCAGCAGCTCGGGAGGGCCGAATGAGCAGTTCTTC
.,TRBV29-1,.,TRBJ2-7,CSVEEPGDYEQYF,TGCAGCGTTGAAGAACCAGGGGATTACGAGCAGTACTTC
.,TRBV11-2,.,TRBJ1-2,CASSLGGLPTNYGYTF,TGTGCCAGCAGCTTGGGTGGACTGCCTACCAACTATGGCTACACCTTC
.,TRBV5-4,TRBD2,TRBJ2-2,CASSSGLAGGLTGELFF,TGTGCCAGCAGCTCGGGACTAGCGGGAGGCCTCACCGGGGAGCTGTTTTTT
.,TRBV5-4,TRBD2,TRBJ2-7,CASSLLGAGEYEQYF,TGTGCCAGCAGCTTGTTAGGGGCGGGAGAGTACGAGCAGTACTTC
.,TRBV6-4,TRBD2,TRBJ2-5,CASSDTAGGLETQYF,TGTGCCAGCAGTGACACGGCGGGGGGGCTAGAGACCCAGTACTTC
once,TRBV2,TRBD1,TRBJ2-1,CASTRGGRVGGEDNEQFF,TGTGCCAGCACTCGAGGGGGCAGGGTAGGGGGTGAGGACAATGAGCAGTTCTTC
.,TRBV19,.,TRBJ2-3,CASSRGTSVTDTQYF,TGTGCCAGTAGTAGGGGGACATCGGTCACGGATACGCAGTATTTT
.,TRBV6-1,TRBD2,TRBJ2-1,CASSTLAGEYNEQFF,TGTGCCAGCAGCACCTTAGCGGGAGAGTACAATGAGCAGTTCTTC
.,TRBV6-1,TRBD1,TRBJ1-2,CASSEAPPGTVSNYGYTF,TGTGCCAGCAGTGAAGCTCCCCCCGGGACAGTGTCTAACTATGGCTACACCTTC
.,TRBV7-9,.,TRBJ1-3,CASSPTTLPDSGNTIYF,TGTGCCAGCAGCCCAACGACATTACCCGATTCTGGAAACACCATATATTTT
few,TRBV5-6,TRBD1,TRBJ1-5,CASSLDRDRRSYSNQPQHF,TGTGCCAGCAGCTTGGACAGGGACAGGAGGAGTTATAGCAATCAGCCCCAGCATTTT
.,TRBV21-1,.,TRBJ2-5,CASSRQREDQETQYF,TGTGCCAGCAGCAGACAGCGGGAGGACCAAGAGACCCAGTACTTC
.,TRBV5-5,TRBD1,TRBJ2-7,CASRLGTGGPYEQYF,TGTGCCAGCAGACTTGGGACAGGGGGTCCCTACGAGCAGTACTTC
.,TRBV9,TRBD1,TRBJ2-3,CASSIGQASTDTQYF,TGTGCCAGCAGCATCGGACAGGCCAGCACAGATACGCAGTATTTT
.,TRBV4-1,.,TRBJ1-5,CASSQEGVNQPQHF,TGCGCCAGCAGCCAAGAGGGAGTCAATCAGCCCCAGCATTTT
.,TRBV7-2,TRBD1,TRBJ2-1,CASSLGQGAVEQFF,TGTGCCAGCAGCCTCGGACAGGGGGCTGTCGAGCAGTTCTTC
.,TRBV5-1,.,TRBJ2-7,CASSLDPQNTRLREQYF,TGCGCCAGCAGCTTGGACCCCCAGAATACTAGGCTTCGCGAGCAGTACTTC
.,TRBV19,TRBD1,TRBJ1-2,CASYTGVGYTF,TGTGCCAGTTATACAGGGGTCGGCTACACCTTC
.,TRBV2,TRBD2,TRBJ2-1,CASFKGTSGGGEQFF,TGTGCCAGCTTCAAGGGGACTAGCGGGGGGGGTGAGCAGTTCTTC
.,TRBV12-5,.,TRBJ1-1,CASGLDGNTEAFF,TGTGCTAGTGGTTTGGACGGGAACACTGAAGCTTTCTTT
.,TRBV2,.,TRBJ2-1,CASSDIGQYNEQFF,TGTGCCAGCAGCGACATCGGACAGTACAATGAGCAGTTCTTC
.,TRBV28,TRBD1,TRBJ1-5,CATAGQENQPQHF,TGTGCCACCGCGGGACAGGAGAATCAGCCCCAGCATTTT
once,TRBV5-1,.,TRBJ2-1,CASSSRSPYNEQFF,TGCGCCAGCAGCTCCCGGAGCCCCTACAATGAGCAGTTCTTC
.,TRBV5-1,TRBD1,TRBJ2-7,CASSGGTGDYEQYF,TGCGCCAGCAGCGGGGGGACAGGGGATTACGAGCAGTACTTC
.,TRBV19,.,TRBJ1-5,CASTPWSARDNQPQHF,TGTGCCAGTACCCCCTGGTCGGCCAGGGACAATCAGCCCCAGCATTTT
.,TRBV19,.,TRBJ2-1,CASSMQGTDDEQFF,TGTGCCAGTAGTATGCAGGGTACGGACGATGAGCAGTTCTTC
.,TRBV7-9,.,TRBJ2-3,CASSPKSTDTQYF,TGTGCCAGCAGCCCCAAAAGCACAGATACGCAGTATTTT
.,TRBV10-1,TRBD2,TRBJ2-1,CASSSTSGGPSYNEQFF,TGCGCCAGCAGTTCGACTAGCGGGGGGCCCTCCTACAATGAGCAGTTCTTC
.,TRBV27,.,TRBJ2-2,CASSLGHIANTGELFF,TGTGCCAGCAGCCTCGGACACATCGCGAACACCGGGGAGCTGTTTTTT
.,TRBV4-3,.,TRBJ2-4,CASSPRDGPGNIQYF,TGCGCCAGCAGCCCCAGGGATGGGCCGGGAAACATTCAGTACTTC
.,TRBV29-1,.,TRBJ2-7,CSVLQASRTYEQYF,TGCAGCGTCCTGCAGGCGTCGAGAACCTACGAGCAGTACTTC
.,TRBV7-9,.,TRBJ2-7,CASRRDFLYEQYF,TGTGCCAGCCGTCGGGACTTCCTCTACGAGCAGTACTTC
.,TRBV7-2,TRBD1,TRBJ1-5,CASSHPGTDDQPQHF,TGTGCCAGCAGCCACCCCGGGACAGATGATCAGCCCCAGCATTTT
.,TRBV7-6,TRBD2,TRBJ2-1,CASSLAYSGGLNEQFF,TGTGCCAGCAGCTTAGCGTACAGCGGGGGTCTCAATGAGCAGTTCTTC
.,TRBV19,TRBD2,TRBJ2-1,CASSSLERGENEQFF,TGTGCCAGTAGTAGTCTCGAGCGGGGTGAGAATGAGCAGTTCTTC
.,TRBV7-8,.,TRBJ2-5,CASSLGQQETQYF,TGTGCCAGCAGCTTAGGGCAGCAAGAGACCCAGTACTTC
.,TRBV6-5,TRBD1,TRBJ2-5,CASSSIDRGRETQYF,TGTGCCAGCAGTAGTATCGACAGGGGTAGGGAGACCCAGTACTTC
.,TRBV6-5,TRBD2,TRBJ2-1,CASSYGGTSGRDEQFF,TGTGCCAGCAGTTACGGTGGGACTAGCGGGAGAGATGAGCAGTTCTTC